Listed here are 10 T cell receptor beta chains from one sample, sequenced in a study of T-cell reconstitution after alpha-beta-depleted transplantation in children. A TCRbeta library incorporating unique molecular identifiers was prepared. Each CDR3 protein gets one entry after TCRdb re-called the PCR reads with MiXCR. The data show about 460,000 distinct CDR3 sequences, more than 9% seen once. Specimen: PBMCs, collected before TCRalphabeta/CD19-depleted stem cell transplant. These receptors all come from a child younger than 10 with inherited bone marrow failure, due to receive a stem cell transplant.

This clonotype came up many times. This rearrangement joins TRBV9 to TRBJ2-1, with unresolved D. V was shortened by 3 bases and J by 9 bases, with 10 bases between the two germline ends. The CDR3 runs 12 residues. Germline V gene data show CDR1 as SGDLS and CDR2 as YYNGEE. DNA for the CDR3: TGTGCCAGCAGCGCACAAGATGCTGAGCAGTTCTTC. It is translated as CASSAQDAEQFF. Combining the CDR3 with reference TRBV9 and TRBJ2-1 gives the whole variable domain DSGVTQTPKHLITATGQRVTLRCSPRSGDLSVYWYQQSLDQGLQFLIQYYNGEERAKGNILERFSAQQFPDLHSELNLSSLELGDSALYFCASSAQDAEQFFGPGTRLTVL.

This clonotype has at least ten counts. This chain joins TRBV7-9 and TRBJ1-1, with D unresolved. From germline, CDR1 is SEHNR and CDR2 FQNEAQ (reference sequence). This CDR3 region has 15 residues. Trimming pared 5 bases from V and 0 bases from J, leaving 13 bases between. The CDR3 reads CASSPRASMNTEAFF. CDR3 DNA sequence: TGTGCCAGCAGCCCCCGGGCGTCGATGAACACTGAAGCTTTCTTT.

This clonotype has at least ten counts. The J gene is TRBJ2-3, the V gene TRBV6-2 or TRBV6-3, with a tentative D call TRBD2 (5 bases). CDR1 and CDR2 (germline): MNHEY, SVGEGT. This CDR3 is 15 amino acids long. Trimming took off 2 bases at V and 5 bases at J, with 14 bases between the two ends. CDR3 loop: CASSYIAGGGDTQYF. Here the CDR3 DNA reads TGTGCCAGCAGTTACATCGCGGGCGGCGGAGATACGCAGTATTTT.

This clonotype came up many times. The CDR3 is CSAKPPSYEQYF. CDR3 DNA: TGCAGTGCCAAACCCCCTTCCTACGAGCAGTACTTC. The chain recombines TRBV20-1 with TRBJ2-7; D is uncertain. Germline CDR1 reads DFQATT; CDR2 reads SNEGSKA (reference sequence). V was pared by 6 bases and J by 1 base, with 10 bases between. The CDR3 runs 12 residues.

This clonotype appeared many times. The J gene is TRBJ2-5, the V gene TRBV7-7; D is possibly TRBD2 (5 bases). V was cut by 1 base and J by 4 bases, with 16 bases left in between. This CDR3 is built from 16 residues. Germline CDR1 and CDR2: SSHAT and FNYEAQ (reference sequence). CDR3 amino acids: CASSLGGGREVETQYF. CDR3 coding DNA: TGTGCCAGCAGCTTAGGTGGCGGCCGGGAAGTAGAGACCCAGTACTTC.

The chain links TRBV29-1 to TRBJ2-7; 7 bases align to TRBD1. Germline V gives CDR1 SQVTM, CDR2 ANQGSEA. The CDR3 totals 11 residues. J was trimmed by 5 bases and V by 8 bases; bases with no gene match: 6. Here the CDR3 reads CSCLTGNEQYF. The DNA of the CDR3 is TGCAGCTGCCTGACAGGGAACGAGCAGTACTTC.

The CDR3 DNA is TGTGCCAGCAGTTTAATCGGGGGAAACACAGATACGCAGTATTTT. As protein: CASSLIGGNTDTQYF. This sequence joins TRBV28 and TRBJ2-3; possibly TRBD2 for D (6 bases). Trimming left V 2 bases short and J 2 bases short, with 11 bases between. Per the germline V gene, CDR1 is MDHEN and CDR2 is SYDVKM. The CDR3 is made up of 15 amino acids.

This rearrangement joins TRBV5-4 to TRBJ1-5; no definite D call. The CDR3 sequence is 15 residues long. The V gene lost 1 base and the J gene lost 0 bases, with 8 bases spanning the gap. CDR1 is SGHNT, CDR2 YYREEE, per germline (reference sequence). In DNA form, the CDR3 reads TGTGCCAGCAGCTTGTTTGGTTATAGCAATCAGCCCCAGCATTTT. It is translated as CASSLFGYSNQPQHF. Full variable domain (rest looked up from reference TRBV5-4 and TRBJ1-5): ETGVTQSPTHLIKTRGQQVTLRCSSQSGHNTVSWYQQALGQGPQFIFQYYREEENGRGNFPPRFSGLQFPNYSSELNVNALELDDSALYLCASSLFGYSNQPQHFGDGTRLSIL.

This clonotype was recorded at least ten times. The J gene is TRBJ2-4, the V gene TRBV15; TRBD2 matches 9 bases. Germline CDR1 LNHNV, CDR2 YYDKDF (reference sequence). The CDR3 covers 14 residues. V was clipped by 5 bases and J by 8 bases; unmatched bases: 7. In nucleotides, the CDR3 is TGTGCCACCAGCGGAGGACTAGCGAGAGACATTCAGTACTTC. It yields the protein CATSGGLARDIQYF. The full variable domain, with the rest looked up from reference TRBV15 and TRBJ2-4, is DAMVIQNPRYQVTQFGKPVTLSCSQTLNHNVMYWYQQKSSQAPKLLFHYYDKDFNNEADTPDNFQSRRPNTSFCFLDIRSPGLGDTAMYLCATSGGLARDIQYFGAGTRLSVL.

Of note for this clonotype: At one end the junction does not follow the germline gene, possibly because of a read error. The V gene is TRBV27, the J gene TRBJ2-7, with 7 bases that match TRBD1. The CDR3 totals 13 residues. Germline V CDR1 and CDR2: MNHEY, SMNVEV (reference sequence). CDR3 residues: CASSLLGGYQQYF. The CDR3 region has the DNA TGTGCCAGCAGTTTATTAGGGGGCTACCAGCAGTACTTC.